This passage covers 12 T cell receptor beta chains from one sample sequenced in a study of shared clonotypes between healthy human individuals. The repertoire was sequenced with immunoSEQ multiplex PCR; TCRdb's copy has only in-frame clones and lacks some. The sample has roughly 400,000 clones, 96% seen once; the top ten hold 0.32%. The specimen sequenced was memory CD8+ T cells sorted from blood. Subset reported: CD45RO+ cells pooled with CCR7-negative TemRA cells. All receptors come from a man aged 30 to 39 in good health.

The V gene is TRBV4-1, the J gene TRBJ2-1; 12 nucleotides match TRBD1. Trimming took 7 bases from V and 7 from J; bases not matched to a gene: 8. Germline CDR1 reads MGHRA; CDR2 reads YSYEKL. The CDR3 extends over 15 amino acids. CDR3 nucleotides: TGCGCCAGCAAAGCCGGGACAGGGGGCCGGAATGAGCAGTTCTTC. It translates to CASKAGTGGRNEQFF.

The chain combines TRBV11-2 with TRBJ2-1; D is ambiguous. V was trimmed by 4 bases and J by 4 bases, leaving 14 bases between them. CDR1 is SGHAT, CDR2 FQNNGV, per germline. The length of the CDR3 is 15 residues. The CDR3 coding sequence is TGTGCCAGCAGCTCTGGCCCGCTCGGTTACAATGAGCAGTTCTTC. It specifies CASSSGPLGYNEQFF.

This clone has only one observation. The chain uses TRBV27 and TRBJ2-3, with TRBD1 matching over 9 bases. J gave up 6 bases and V 9 bases, and 10 bases lay outside the gene matches. CDR1 is MNHEY and CDR2 is SMNVEV in the germline V gene (reference sequence). The CDR3 loop spans 14 amino acids. The CDR3 is CARNGTGCWDTQYF. The CDR3 DNA is TGTGCCAGGAACGGGACAGGGTGTTGGGATACGCAGTATTTT.

The J gene is TRBJ2-5, the V gene TRBV7-6; no firm D call. Trimming cost V 1 base and J 2 bases, with 2 bases left between them. Per the germline V gene, CDR1 is SGHVS and CDR2 is FNYEAQ. The CDR3 consists of 12 residues. The CDR3 DNA reads as TGTGCCAGCAGCTTAGGTCAAGAGACCCAGTACTTC. Translated: CASSLGQETQYF.

CDR3 coding DNA: TGCAGCGTTGCGGGAATCGATGGCTACACCTTC. The encoded protein is CSVAGIDGYTF. The chain joins TRBV29-1 to TRBJ1-2; unclear D gene. V was shortened by 4 bases and J by 6 bases, with 9 bases between the two germline ends. Looked up from germline, CDR1 is SQVTM and CDR2 is ANQGSEA. The CDR3 sequence is 11 residues long.

The V and J genes are TRBV6-1 and TRBJ2-1; 12 bases match TRBD2. CDR3 length: 15 amino acids. Germline V gene sequence: CDR1 MNHNS, CDR2 SASEGT. Trimming cost V 7 bases and J 5 bases; bases outside gene matches: 6. CDR3 sequence (DNA): TGTGCCAGCACCCCTAGCGGGAGGGCTAACAATGAGCAGTTCTTC. It encodes CASTPSGRANNEQFF.

The chain uses TRBV28 and TRBJ2-7, with TRBD2 identical over 8 bases. Germline CDR1 reads MDHEN; CDR2 reads SYDVKM. This CDR3 region has 15 residues. Trimming cost V 5 bases and J 5 bases; bases outside gene matches: 11. The CDR3 loop is CASSPPAGASDEQYF. CDR3 DNA sequence: TGTGCCAGCAGTCCACCAGCGGGAGCAAGTGACGAGCAGTACTTC.

Of note for this clone: The same CDR3 arises from other DNA sequences in this sample as well. The rearrangement links TRBV20-1 to TRBJ2-1, with D hard to call. The V and J ends lost 5 bases and 2 bases respectively, with 4 bases between them. Looked up from germline, CDR1 is DFQATT and CDR2 is SNEGSKA (reference sequence). CDR3 length equals 11 residues. The CDR3 nucleotides read TGCAGTGCTCGAACCTACAATGAGCAGTTCTTC. Its translation is CSARTYNEQFF.

Note on this clone: Within the sample, other DNA sequences also encode this same CDR3. The genes are TRBV7-9 and TRBJ2-2; D is unclear. The CDR3 has 12 amino acids. With 5 bases removed from V and 1 base from J, the gap between germline ends came to 2 bases. The germline CDR1 and CDR2 sequences are SEHNR and FQNEAQ (reference sequence). CDR3 in DNA: TGTGCCAGCAGCCGGAACACCGGGGAGCTGTTTTTT. It yields the protein CASSRNTGELFF. The full variable domain, with the rest looked up from reference TRBV7-9 and TRBJ2-2, is DTGVSQNPRHKITKRGQNVTFRCDPISEHNRLYWYRQTLGQGPEFLTYFQNEAQLEKSRLLSDRFSAERPKGSFSTLEIQRTEQGDSAMYLCASSRNTGELFFGEGSRLTVL.

The chain is built from TRBV27 and TRBJ1-4, with D perhaps matching TRBD1 (6 bases). The CDR3 is made up of 17 amino acids. Trimming cost V 4 bases and J 2 bases, with 17 bases left between them. Per germline, CDR1 MNHEY and CDR2 SMNVEV (reference sequence). CDR3 sequence reads: CASSYGGRRGTNEKLFF. The CDR3 DNA sequence: TGTGCCAGCAGTTATGGGGGGCGCCGTGGGACTAATGAAAAACTGTTTTTT.

This clone was seen once. The V call is TRBV5-1, the J call TRBJ1-2, with D uncertain. The V gene's germline CDR1 is SGHRS and CDR2 YFSETQ. V lost 4 bases, J lost 8 bases, and 15 bases lay in between. The CDR3 runs 13 residues. The CDR3 DNA follows: TGCGCCAGCAGCACCCGCGCGGCAGCCGGCTACACCTTC. Its protein product is CASSTRAAAGYTF.

The rearrangement links TRBV30 to TRBJ1-2; D gene unclear. The CDR3 totals 13 residues. The ends were cut back, 1 base at V and 4 bases at J, with 10 bases in the middle. The germline CDR1 and CDR2 sequences are GTSNPN and SVGIG (reference sequence). Here the CDR3 reads CAWSARGAYGYTF. In DNA form, the CDR3 reads TGTGCCTGGAGTGCCCGAGGCGCCTATGGCTACACCTTC.